The 15 T cell receptor beta chains below all came from one sample that was sequenced in a study of control samples from healthy donors and cancer patients. TCRdb keeps only in-frame clones here, not all; method: immunoSEQ multiplex PCR. Among 130,000 or so clones, around 90% were seen once, and the ten largest hold around 40%. The sequenced sample consisted of blood. Receptor source: a man aged 50-59 years in good health.

The chain links TRBV29-1 to TRBJ1-2; 7 positions match TRBD1. Looked up from germline, CDR1 is SQVTM and CDR2 is ANQGSEA. This CDR3 is 14 amino acids long. V gave up 5 bases and J gave up 4 bases; unmatched junction bases: 10. CDR3 nucleotide sequence: TGCAGCGTTCTAAGACAGGGAGACGGCTATGGCTACACCTTC. It encodes CSVLRQGDGYGYTF. The variable domain in full, with the rest retrieved from reference TRBV29-1 and TRBJ1-2, is SAVISQKPSRDICQRGTSLTIQCQVDSQVTMMFWYRQQPGQSLTLIATANQGSEATYESGFVIDKFPISRPNLTFSTLTVSNMSPEDSSIYLCSVLRQGDGYGYTFGSGTRLTVV.

V gene TRBV3-1 (or the pseudogene TRBV3-2) combines with J gene TRBJ2-1; 9 nucleotides match TRBD2. J was trimmed by 4 bases and V by 3 bases; bases with no gene match: 13. This CDR3 is 18 amino acids long. Germline-derived CDR1 and CDR2 are LGHDT and YNNKEL (reference sequence). The CDR3 region is CASSHQVEWRGGYNEQFF. CDR3 nucleotide sequence: TGTGCCAGCAGCCATCAAGTAGAGTGGCGGGGGGGATACAATGAGCAGTTCTTC.

The rearrangement uses TRBV12-5 and TRBJ2-7; TRBD1 matches at 10 bases. V lost 2 bases, J lost 1 base, and 5 bases stayed unmatched. CDR1 and CDR2 (germline): LGHNT, FRNRAP. The CDR3 covers 16 residues. The CDR3 is CASGLLWDRGSYEQYF. As DNA, the CDR3 is TGTGCTAGTGGTTTGTTGTGGGACAGGGGATCCTACGAGCAGTACTTC.

The V gene is TRBV19, the J gene TRBJ1-1, with D possibly matching TRBD1 (6 bases). V dropped 6 bases and J dropped 9 bases, with 20 bases sitting between them. The CDR3 extends over 14 amino acids. In germline, CDR1 is LNHDA, CDR2 SQIVND (reference sequence). CDR3 in amino acids: CASRGFGGGDKAFF. For the CDR3, the DNA is TGTGCCAGTAGGGGCTTTGGCGGGGGCGATAAAGCTTTCTTT. Full variable domain (missing parts from reference TRBV19 and TRBJ1-1): DGGITQSPKYLFRKEGQNVTLSCEQNLNHDAMYWYRQDPGQGLRLIYYSQIVNDFQKGDIAEGYSVSREKKESFPLTVTSAQKNPTAFYLCASRGFGGGDKAFFGQGTRLTVV.

This chain connects TRBV7-9 to TRBJ1-2, with 8 bases fitting TRBD1. The CDR3 runs 15 residues. The germline V gene encodes CDR1 SEHNR and CDR2 FQNEAQ (reference sequence). V lost 5 bases to trimming and J lost 5 bases; unmatched junction nucleotides: 10. CDR3 sequence: CASSPHGTGPYGYTF. The CDR3 DNA reads as TGTGCCAGCAGCCCTCACGGGACAGGTCCATATGGCTACACCTTC.

J is TRBJ2-6 and V is TRBV3-1 (or the pseudogene TRBV3-2); D is uncertain. Trimming took 3 bases from V and 8 from J, leaving 5 bases between them. The length of the CDR3 is 12 residues. Looked up from germline, CDR1 is LGHDT and CDR2 is YNNKEL (reference sequence). CDR3 in DNA: TGTGCCAGCAGCCAGGTGACCAACGTCCTGACTTTC. Amino acid sequence: CASSQVTNVLTF.

The chain recombines TRBV6-5 with TRBJ2-2; no reliable D call. The CDR3 spans 14 residues. CDR1 is MNHEY, CDR2 SVGAGI, per germline. Trimming took off 7 bases at V and 0 bases at J, with 9 bases between the two ends. As DNA, the CDR3 is TGTGCCAGCAACATTTTTCCGAACACCGGGGAGCTGTTTTTT. This sequence encodes CASNIFPNTGELFF.

V is TRBV10-3 and J is TRBJ1-6, with D unresolved. Germline CDR1 and CDR2: ENHRY and SYGVKD. The CDR3 loop spans 13 amino acids. V gave up 0 bases and J gave up 14 bases, with 11 bases separating them. This CDR3 is CAISESVEGTLHF. In nucleotides, the CDR3 is TGTGCCATCAGTGAGTCGGTAGAGGGCACCCTCCACTTT.

This clone came up once. The chain employs TRBV30 and TRBJ2-1; 9 bases are shared with TRBD2. CDR3 size: 14 residues. Germline V gene lookup returns CDR1 GTSNPN and CDR2 SVGIG (reference sequence). J gave up 7 bases and V 3 bases, and 7 bases lay outside the gene matches. CDR3: CAWRYSGGRNEQFF. CDR3 DNA sequence: TGTGCCTGGAGATATAGCGGGGGACGTAATGAGCAGTTCTTC.

The chain recombines TRBV5-1 with TRBJ2-7, with unresolved D. Germline CDR1 and CDR2: SGHRS and YFSETQ. Trimming removed 0 bases from V and 3 bases from J, with 10 bases in between. The CDR3 is 14 amino acids. In DNA form, the CDR3 reads TGCGCCAGCAGCTTGGGGTCGAACAGCTACGAGCAGTACTTC. Protein product: CASSLGSNSYEQYF.

The rearrangement links TRBV5-5 to TRBJ1-1, with D unresolved. CDR3 length: 12 residues. V lost 2 bases, J lost 7 bases, and 9 bases lay in between. Germline assignment: CDR1 SGHKS and CDR2 YYEKEE (reference sequence). CDR3 amino acids: CASSFRGIEAFF. The CDR3, as DNA: TGTGCCAGCAGCTTTAGAGGGATTGAAGCTTTCTTT.

This clone was counted between two and nine times. The chain has TRBV5-1 and TRBJ1-2, with 7 nucleotides matching TRBD1. CDR1 is SGHRS and CDR2 is YFSETQ in the germline V gene. J gave up 5 bases and V 5 bases, and 12 bases lay outside the gene matches. The CDR3 extends over 15 amino acids. In DNA form, the CDR3 reads TGCGCCAGCAGGAATAACGCCGGGACAGAGTATGGCTACACCTTC. This sequence encodes CASRNNAGTEYGYTF.

As concerns this clone: The sample holds other DNA sequences that translate to the same CDR3. This chain connects TRBV7-9 to TRBJ1-2, with 7 bases that match TRBD1. There are 13 residues in the CDR3. Germline values: CDR1 SEHNR, CDR2 FQNEAQ (reference sequence). V lost 5 bases to trimming and J lost 5 bases; unmatched junction nucleotides: 5. The CDR3 is CASSPGGGYGYTF. As DNA, the CDR3 is TGTGCCAGCAGCCCAGGGGGTGGATATGGCTACACCTTC.

Here the CDR3 DNA reads TGTGCCAGCAGTTACTACAGGAATTCACCCCTCCACTTT. Amino acids: CASSYYRNSPLHF. This chain joins TRBV6-5 and TRBJ1-6; TRBD1 is a possible D gene (5 bases). Looked up from germline, CDR1 is MNHEY and CDR2 is SVGAGI. This CDR3 region has 13 residues. V was cut by 1 base and J by 7 bases, with 5 bases left in between.

This clone appeared a single time. The rearrangement links TRBV6-2 or TRBV6-3 to TRBJ1-5; possible D gene TRBD1, 6 bases. V lost 2 bases to trimming and J lost 6 bases, with 8 bases between them. The CDR3 length is 13 residues. Per the germline V gene, CDR1 is MNHEY and CDR2 is SVGEGT. CDR3 sequence: CASSYGQTQPQHF. The DNA for the CDR3 is TGTGCCAGCAGTTACGGACAGACTCAGCCCCAGCATTTT.